Shown below are 7 T cell receptor beta chains from a single sample sequenced in a study of T cells in localized non-small cell lung cancer. Assay: immunoSEQ multiplex PCR; the TCRdb copy retains only in-frame clones and omits some. The sample includes about 48,000 clones, approximately 80% of them seen just once. The material was peripheral blood, obtained before any cancer treatment. The receptor source for this set is a man between 40 and 70 years old with stage I squamous cell lung carcinoma.

This clone occurred once. The chain links TRBV14 to TRBJ1-6, with D possibly being TRBD1 (5 bases). CDR3 length: 14 amino acids. V lost 1 base and J 9 bases, leaving 10 bases between the germline ends. Germline lookup yields CDR1 SGHDN and CDR2 FVKESK. CDR3 amino acids: CASSQVGASSPLHF. The CDR3 bases are TGTGCCAGCAGCCAAGTAGGGGCGAGTTCACCCCTCCACTTT.

The rearrangement uses TRBV7-2 and TRBJ2-2; D is undetermined. The CDR3 covers 15 residues. Germline V gene sequence: CDR1 SGHTA, CDR2 FQGNSA. V gave up 1 base and J gave up 6 bases, with 12 bases separating them. CDR3 residues: CASSLERQVAGELFF. CDR3 bases: TGTGCCAGCAGCTTAGAGAGGCAGGTAGCCGGGGAGCTGTTTTTT.

V and J are TRBV7-3 and TRBJ2-2; D may be TRBD1 or TRBD2 (6 bases each). This CDR3 spans 12 amino acids. With 5 bases removed from V and 17 bases from J, the gap between germline ends came to 18 bases. Germline V gene data show CDR1 as SGHTA and CDR2 as FQGTGA. Written as DNA, the CDR3 is TGTGCCAGCAGCGTGGGGGGCGCCGACTTATTTTTT. This codes for CASSVGGADLFF.

The gene calls are TRBV4-1 and TRBJ2-5; 12 nucleotides line up with TRBD2. Germline V gene sequence: CDR1 MGHRA, CDR2 YSYEKL. The CDR3 runs to 16 residues. The V and J ends lost 0 bases and 7 bases, in that order; junction bases with no gene match: 6. CDR3 DNA sequence: TGCGCCAGCAGCCAAGAGCCTAGCGGGGGGGCAGGGACCCAGTACTTC. It translates to CASSQEPSGGAGTQYF.

Regarding this clone: Compared with germline, one end of the junction differs, possibly owing to a read error. The chain has TRBV29-1 and TRBJ2-1; D unclear. This CDR3 has 9 amino acids. From germline, CDR1 is SQVTM and CDR2 ANQGSEA. CDR3 nucleotide sequence: TGCAGCGTCGACGGCCAACGAATCTTC. Translation: CSVDGQRIF.

V gene TRBV5-4 combines with J gene TRBJ2-5; maybe TRBD2 (7 bases). This CDR3 has 15 amino acids. Germline V lookup: CDR1 SGHNT, CDR2 YYREEE (reference sequence). V gave up 0 bases and J gave up 6 bases, with 15 bases separating them. CDR3 loop: CASSLARGAKKTQYF. Written as DNA, the CDR3 is TGTGCCAGCAGCTTGGCCCGGGGGGCCAAAAAGACCCAGTACTTC.

This clone came up a few times. This rearrangement joins TRBV7-9 to TRBJ2-1, with 9 bases lining up with TRBD1. Trimming at V came to 8 bases and at J to 6 bases, leaving 5 bases not matched to a gene. The germline CDR1 and CDR2 sequences are SEHNR and FQNEAQ (reference sequence). The CDR3 consists of 13 residues. In DNA, the CDR3 is TGTGCCAGCGGCAGGGACAGGGTCAATGAGCAGTTCTTC. Its protein is CASGRDRVNEQFF.